This is a list of T cell receptor beta chains from one sample in a study of response to subunit inactivated influenza vaccine. MiXCR, run by TCRdb on the RT-PCR reads, gives a single entry per CDR3 protein. The table lists about half a million distinct CDR3 sequences, about 25% of them singletons. The sample consisted of CD4+ T cells sorted from PBMCs, taken roughly 5 days after vaccination. The source of these receptors is a man in his fifties who received an inactivated influenza vaccine. CDR3s include the opening cysteine and the closing phenylalanine or tryptophan. A D gene is named only where the DNA matches it firmly. Clone size is given for some rows only: seen once, a few or many times, or a class if the clone is expanded.

.	TRBV5-1	few	TRBJ1-2	CASSEAQGLAYGYTF	TGCGCCAGCAGCGAGGCCCAGGGGTTAGCCTATGGCTACACCTTC
.	TRBV2	.	TRBJ1-4	CASRIREVDEKLFF	TGTGCCAGCAGGATCAGGGAGGTGGATGAAAAACTGTTTTTT
TRBD2	TRBV5-1	once	TRBJ2-5	CASSLVGRAATQYF	TGCGCCAGCAGCTTGGTCGGGAGGGCCGCGACCCAGTACTTC
.	TRBV29-1	.	TRBJ2-1	CSVEGGLGEQFF	TGCAGCGTTGAAGGGGGTCTGGGTGAGCAGTTCTTC
.	TRBV12-3/TRBV12-4	few	TRBJ1-1	CASSPDTGNTEAFF	TGTGCCAGCAGTCCGGACACAGGAAACACTGAAGCTTTCTTT
.	TRBV6-5	.	TRBJ2-7	CASSYSDRPGEQYF	TGTGCCAGCAGTTACTCCGACAGACCTGGCGAGCAGTACTTC
TRBD1	TRBV18	.	TRBJ2-5	CASSPLGTAQETQYF	TGTGCCAGCTCACCACTGGGGACAGCACAAGAGACCCAGTACTTC
.	TRBV4-3	few	TRBJ2-1	CASSWLGSSYNEQFF	TGCGCCAGCAGCTGGCTGGGTAGCTCCTACAATGAGCAGTTCTTC
TRBD1	TRBV7-2	.	TRBJ1-2	CASSLDRANYGYTF	TGTGCCAGCAGTTTAGACAGGGCTAACTATGGCTACACCTTC
.	TRBV29-1	.	TRBJ1-1	CSVSHVGTEAFF	TGCAGCGTTTCTCATGTGGGAACTGAAGCTTTCTTT
.	TRBV24-1	.	TRBJ2-3	CATSDLHGDISDTQYF	TGTGCCACCAGTGATTTGCATGGGGACATAAGCGATACGCAGTATTTT
TRBD2	TRBV4-3	few	TRBJ2-3	CASSQAGLAVSDTQYF	TGCGCCAGCAGCCAAGCAGGCCTAGCGGTATCAGATACGCAGTATTTT
.	TRBV7-2	.	TRBJ2-4	CASSSGGSQNIQYF	TGTGCCAGCAGCTCTGGGGGCAGCCAAAACATTCAGTACTTC
.	TRBV6-5	.	TRBJ1-4	CASSYSSHRGEKLFF	TGTGCCAGCAGTTACTCGAGCCACAGAGGGGAAAAACTGTTTTTT
TRBD1	TRBV3-1	few	TRBJ2-2	CASSPPYWDRRRHTGELFF	TGTGCCAGCAGCCCCCCTTACTGGGACAGGAGACGCCACACCGGGGAGCTGTTTTTT
.	TRBV12-3/TRBV12-4	few	TRBJ1-1	CASTRGGTLNTEAFF	TGTGCCAGCACCCGGGGGGGGACATTGAACACTGAAGCTTTCTTT
TRBD1	TRBV6-5	.	TRBJ1-2	CASSYPLLQGANYGYTF	TGTGCCAGCAGTTACCCCCTATTACAGGGGGCTAACTATGGCTACACCTTC
TRBD2	TRBV24-1	few	TRBJ2-7	CATEPFSWRENYEQYF	TGTGCCACCGAGCCCTTCTCATGGCGGGAGAACTACGAGCAGTACTTC
.	TRBV4-3	.	TRBJ2-1	CASSQDGSAGRNEQFF	TGCGCCAGCAGCCAAGATGGCAGCGCGGGGCGAAATGAGCAGTTCTTC
.	TRBV5-1	.	TRBJ2-3	CASRRVDGGPDTQYF	TGCGCCAGCAGACGGGTTGACGGGGGGCCAGATACGCAGTATTTT
.	TRBV7-7	.	TRBJ2-7	CASSLTPGIEQYF	TGTGCCAGCAGCTTAACGCCGGGCATCGAGCAGTACTTC
TRBD1	TRBV4-1	.	TRBJ1-2	CASSLGQGPSGYTF	TGCGCCAGCAGCTTGGGACAGGGTCCGAGCGGCTACACCTTC
TRBD1	TRBV20-1	many	TRBJ1-6	CSASDRVHSPLHF	TGCAGTGCGTCGGACAGGGTCCATTCACCCCTCCACTTT
.	TRBV5-5	few	TRBJ1-1	CASSFPGTNTEAFF	TGTGCCAGCAGCTTTCCAGGGACGAACACTGAAGCTTTCTTT
TRBD2	TRBV7-2	.	TRBJ2-7	CASSFVAGGKGEQYF	TGTGCCAGCAGCTTTGTAGCGGGAGGGAAAGGGGAGCAGTACTTC
TRBD1	TRBV12-3/TRBV12-4	.	TRBJ2-1	CASSLGDRDEQFF	TGTGCCAGCAGTTTAGGGGACAGGGATGAGCAGTTCTTC
.	TRBV24-1	many	TRBJ2-6	CATSDARRGAGANVLTF	TGTGCCACCAGTGATGCCCGAAGAGGGGCTGGGGCCAACGTCCTGACTTTC
.	TRBV6-1	few	TRBJ1-2	CASSQGATGGGYTF	TGTGCCAGCAGCCAGGGAGCTACTGGAGGGGGCTACACCTTC
.	TRBV29-1	.	TRBJ2-4	CSVEGRAKNIQYF	TGCAGCGTTGAAGGCAGGGCCAAAAACATTCAGTACTTC
TRBD1	TRBV15	few	TRBJ1-1	CATQRGQTEAFF	TGTGCCACACAAAGGGGGCAAACTGAAGCTTTCTTT
.	TRBV20-1	.	TRBJ1-6	CSARYSDYNSPLHF	TGCAGTGCTAGATATAGTGATTATAATTCACCCCTCCACTTT
.	TRBV10-3	few	TRBJ2-7	CAIRTGPLGPTSEQYF	TGTGCCATCAGGACCGGACCCTTGGGCCCTACTTCCGAGCAGTACTTC
TRBD1	TRBV6-2/TRBV6-3	.	TRBJ2-1	CASSRDRGLNEQFF	TGTGCCAGCAGTCGGGACAGGGGGCTTAATGAGCAGTTCTTC
.	TRBV2	.	TRBJ2-1	CASSGSQIGNSYNEQFF	TGTGCCAGCAGTGGGTCCCAAATCGGGAACTCCTACAATGAGCAGTTCTTC
.	TRBV5-1	.	TRBJ1-1	CASSPFSGTEAFF	TGCGCCAGCAGCCCGTTCTCGGGCACTGAAGCTTTCTTT
.	TRBV7-2	few	TRBJ1-2	CASSLSGRNYGYTF	TGTGCCAGCAGCTTATCGGGCAGGAACTATGGCTACACCTTC
.	TRBV30	.	TRBJ1-1	CAWSPRLRGDTEAFF	TGTGCCTGGAGTCCCCGTTTGAGGGGAGACACTGAAGCTTTCTTT
.	TRBV5-1	few	TRBJ2-1	CASSLSHEQFF	TGCGCCAGCAGCTTGTCACATGAGCAGTTCTTC
TRBD1	TRBV20-1	few	TRBJ1-5	CSASQGAGYSNQPQHF	TGCAGTGCTAGTCAGGGGGCGGGGTATAGCAATCAGCCCCAGCATTTT
.	TRBV12-3/TRBV12-4	.	TRBJ2-1	CASSPGVEMSNEQFF	TGTGCCAGCAGCCCAGGAGTTGAGATGTCCAATGAGCAGTTCTTC
TRBD1	TRBV6-2/TRBV6-3	.	TRBJ2-7	CASRRTSLRDRLYEQYF	TGTGCCAGCAGACGGACCTCCCTCCGGGACAGGTTATACGAGCAGTACTTC
.	TRBV12-3/TRBV12-4	.	TRBJ1-1	CASSLALGGTFF	TGTGCCAGCAGTTTAGCGCTAGGCGGAACTTTCTTT
.	TRBV20-1	few	TRBJ1-4	CSAHDGGGEKLFF	TGCAGTGCTCACGACGGGGGAGGGGAAAAACTGTTTTTT
TRBD1	TRBV12-3/TRBV12-4	.	TRBJ1-2	CASSYTPGTGGRYTF	TGTGCCAGCAGTTACACCCCCGGGACAGGGGGCCGCTACACCTTC
.	TRBV12-3/TRBV12-4	few	TRBJ1-1	CASSFSTGGMRAFF	TGTGCCAGCAGTTTCTCGACGGGAGGTATGCGGGCTTTCTTT
TRBD2	TRBV20-1	once	TRBJ2-1	CSALGLAGNNEQFF	TGCAGTGCTTTGGGGCTAGCGGGGAACAATGAGCAGTTCTTC
.	TRBV2	.	TRBJ2-3	CASSEVAGSDTQYF	TGTGCCAGCAGTGAAGTTGCGGGGTCAGATACGCAGTATTTT
.	TRBV20-1	many	TRBJ2-4	CSAMDSNLKNIQYF	TGCAGTGCCATGGACAGTAATCTCAAAAACATTCAGTACTTC
.	TRBV20-1	once	TRBJ1-1	CSARGPFAAFF	TGCAGTGCTAGAGGTCCCTTTGCAGCTTTCTTT
.	TRBV6-1	.	TRBJ1-1	CASSKSATVNTEAFF	TGTGCCAGCAGCAAGTCTGCAACCGTGAACACTGAAGCTTTCTTT
.	TRBV28	.	TRBJ2-2	CASRPWTTYTGELFF	TGTGCCAGCAGGCCCTGGACTACCTACACCGGGGAGCTGTTTTTT
.	TRBV11-2	few	TRBJ2-3	CASSQARVRTDTQYF	TGTGCCAGCAGCCAGGCGAGGGTGCGCACAGATACGCAGTATTTT
TRBD1	TRBV6-1	.	TRBJ2-3	CASSVTGLSTDTQYF	TGTGCCAGCAGTGTGACAGGGCTCAGCACAGATACGCAGTATTTT
.	TRBV7-2	.	TRBJ2-7	CASSLRDGPSYEQYF	TGTGCCAGCAGCTTGCGGGACGGTCCTTCCTACGAGCAGTACTTC